Listed below are T cell receptor beta chains from one sample, sequenced in a study of T cell responses to AZD1222 COVID-19 vaccine. Libraries were prepared by immunoSEQ multiplex PCR; TCRdb keeps only in-frame clonotypes and omits some of them. This repertoire comprises over 130,000 clones; its ten largest clones make up about 2.2%. Material: peripheral blood. These receptors originate from an adult in good health. The CDR3 runs from the conserved cysteine through the conserved F or W. D genes are given only for firm matches.

D: NA; J: TRBJ1-5; length: 13; V: TRBV10-3; DNA: TGTGCCATCAGTGGGGACGGCAATCAGCCCCAGCATTTT; CDR3: CAISGDGNQPQHF
D: NA; J: TRBJ2-2; length: 12; V: TRBV19; DNA: TGTGCCAGTAGCCTACCCGCCGGGGAGCTGTTTTTT; CDR3: CASSLPAGELFF
D: TRBD1; J: TRBJ1-2; length: 14; V: TRBV7-2; DNA: TGTGCCAGCAGCTTAGGCAGGGGGCGCGATGGCTACACCTTC; CDR3: CASSLGRGRDGYTF
D: TRBD1; J: TRBJ2-7; length: 16; V: TRBV5-4; DNA: TGTGCCAGCAGCTCCGGGACAGTTAGGAGCTCCTACGAGCAGTACTTC; CDR3: CASSSGTVRSSYEQYF
D: NA; J: TRBJ1-4; length: 14; V: TRBV29-1; DNA: TGCAGCGTAGATACTGGCGTGGGGGATGAAAAACTGTTTTTT; CDR3: CSVDTGVGDEKLFF
D: NA; J: TRBJ1-1; length: 14; V: TRBV5-1; DNA: TGCGCCAGTGGACGCGGGGTTCGGTACACTGAAGCTTTCTTT; CDR3: CASGRGVRYTEAFF
D: TRBD1; J: TRBJ1-6; length: 15; V: TRBV2; DNA: TGTGCCAGCAGTCCTGGGACAGTGCTAAATTCACCCCTCCACTTT; CDR3: CASSPGTVLNSPLHF
D: TRBD1; J: TRBJ1-1; length: 15; V: TRBV5-6; DNA: TGTGCCAGCAGCTTTGGGACAGGGGTGAGCACTGAAGCTTTCTTT; CDR3: CASSFGTGVSTEAFF
D: TRBD1; J: TRBJ1-4; length: 14; V: TRBV4-3; DNA: TGCGCCAGCAGCCCCGGACAGGGGGACGAAAAACTGTTTTTT; CDR3: CASSPGQGDEKLFF
D: NA; J: TRBJ2-3; length: 14; V: TRBV7-3; DNA: TGTGCCAGCAGCTTAACAGGGGGCACAGATACGCAGTATTTT; CDR3: CASSLTGGTDTQYF
D: TRBD1; J: TRBJ1-6; length: 15; V: TRBV19; DNA: TGTGCCAGTAGAACCCGGACAGGGGATAATTCACCCCTCCACTTT; CDR3: CASRTRTGDNSPLHF
D: NA; J: TRBJ1-4; length: 16; V: TRBV24-1; DNA: TGTGCCACCAGTGATTTGGGGGGGGCGCTTGCTGAAAAACTGTTTTTT; CDR3: CATSDLGGALAEKLFF
D: NA; J: TRBJ1-5; length: 17; V: TRBV19; DNA: TGTGCCAGTAGTATAGGTTTCAGGGAAAGCGAGAATCAGCCCCAGCATTTT; CDR3: CASSIGFRESENQPQHF
D: NA; J: TRBJ1-2; length: 13; V: TRBV4-1; DNA: TGCGCCAGCAGCCCCGGGGTTCACTATGGCTACACCTTC; CDR3: CASSPGVHYGYTF
D: NA; J: TRBJ2-2; length: 15; V: TRBV4-3; DNA: TGCGCCAGCAGCTTAGGCGGAATCAACACCGGGGAGCTGTTTTTT; CDR3: CASSLGGINTGELFF
D: NA; J: TRBJ1-2; length: 15; V: TRBV7-2; DNA: TGTGCCAGCAGCCCAATCAGGACAGTAATTTATGGCTACACCTTC; CDR3: CASSPIRTVIYGYTF
D: TRBD1; J: TRBJ1-2; length: 17; V: TRBV18; DNA: TGTGCCAGCTCAGAGTGCGGGGAGAGGGGGCGGAGGGATGGCTACACCTTC; CDR3: CASSECGERGRRDGYTF
D: NA; J: TRBJ1-2; length: 15; V: TRBV5-6; DNA: TGTGCCAGCAGCATCTACCAGACAGGAGGAAACGGCTACACCTTC; CDR3: CASSIYQTGGNGYTF
D: NA; J: TRBJ2-1; length: 12; V: TRBV28; DNA: TGTGCCACCAGAACGGACTACAATGAGCAGTTCTTC; CDR3: CATRTDYNEQFF
D: NA; J: TRBJ1-2; length: 14; V: TRBV28; DNA: TGTGCCAGCAGTTTTCCCAGGGGCGGGTATGGCTACACCTTC; CDR3: CASSFPRGGYGYTF
D: NA; J: TRBJ2-5; length: 14; V: TRBV5-1; DNA: TGCGCCAGCAGCCCGCTCGGGCGGGTCGAGACCCAGTACTTC; CDR3: CASSPLGRVETQYF
D: TRBD1; J: TRBJ2-7; length: 14; V: TRBV18; DNA: TGTGCCAGCTCACCGGGACAGGGGGCCTACGAGCAGTACTTC; CDR3: CASSPGQGAYEQYF
D: TRBD1; J: TRBJ1-1; length: 14; V: TRBV6-5; DNA: TGTGCCAGTGGGACAGGGGGGATGAACACTGAAGCTTTCTTT; CDR3: CASGTGGMNTEAFF
D: NA; J: TRBJ1-2; length: 13; V: TRBV27; DNA: TGTGCCAGCAGCTTACGACTTAACTATGGCTACACCTTC; CDR3: CASSLRLNYGYTF
D: TRBD1; J: TRBJ1-3; length: 18; V: TRBV7-2; DNA: TGTGCCAGCAGCTTACACAGGACAGGGATGATGTCTGGAAACACCATATATTTT; CDR3: CASSLHRTGMMSGNTIYF
D: TRBD2; J: TRBJ2-3; length: 16; V: TRBV30; DNA: TGTGCCTGGAGTCCTCCCAGCGGGGCCCACACAGATACGCAGTATTTT; CDR3: CAWSPPSGAHTDTQYF
D: NA; J: TRBJ1-1; length: 13; V: TRBV28; DNA: TGTGCCAGCACGGGGGCCCCATACGCTGAAGCTTTCTTT; CDR3: CASTGAPYAEAFF
D: NA; J: TRBJ1-5; length: 15; V: TRBV7-2; DNA: TGTGCCAGCAGCTTAGCCGGGCTCTCTAATCAGCCCCAGCATTTT; CDR3: CASSLAGLSNQPQHF
D: NA; J: TRBJ1-2; length: 13; V: TRBV5-5; DNA: TGTGCCAGCAGTGAGTGGACCGGCTATGGCTACACCTTC; CDR3: CASSEWTGYGYTF
D: NA; J: TRBJ2-7; length: 16; V: TRBV11-2; DNA: TGTGCCAGCAGCTTATTTCTTAGAGATAGAACCTACGAGCAGTACTTC; CDR3: CASSLFLRDRTYEQYF
D: NA; J: TRBJ2-7; length: 14; V: TRBV6-4; DNA: TGTGCCAGCAGTAAGACGGTGAGCTCCTACGAGCAGTACTTC; CDR3: CASSKTVSSYEQYF
D: TRBD1; J: TRBJ2-7; length: 15; V: TRBV2; DNA: TGTGCCAGCAGTCGGAGGGGACAGGTAAATTACGAGCAGTACTTC; CDR3: CASSRRGQVNYEQYF
D: NA; J: TRBJ2-7; length: 17; V: TRBV3-1/TRBV3-2; DNA: TGTGCCAGCAGCCAAGAAAGGGGGGTACTTACTCCCTACGAGCAGTACTTC; CDR3: CASSQERGVLTPYEQYF
D: TRBD1; J: TRBJ1-2; length: 16; V: TRBV19; DNA: TGTGCCAGTAGTCCGAGGGGGCAGAATCCTAACTATGGCTACACCTTC; CDR3: CASSPRGQNPNYGYTF
D: NA; J: TRBJ1-3; length: 13; V: TRBV6-5; DNA: TGTGCCAGCAGTTACTCTGCGGTAAACACCATATATTTT; CDR3: CASSYSAVNTIYF
D: NA; J: TRBJ1-4; length: 13; V: TRBV28; DNA: TGTGCCAGCAGACCGGGACACTTAGAAAAACTGTTTTTT; CDR3: CASRPGHLEKLFF
D: TRBD1; J: TRBJ1-1; length: 15; V: TRBV28; DNA: TGTGCCAGCAGCCTGCAGGGGGCACCGGTCACTGAAGCTTTCTTT; CDR3: CASSLQGAPVTEAFF
D: NA; J: TRBJ1-5; length: 13; V: TRBV18; DNA: TGTGCCAGCTCACCAAGAGTAGATCAGCCCCAGCATTTT; CDR3: CASSPRVDQPQHF
D: TRBD1; J: TRBJ1-6; length: 16; V: TRBV6-6; DNA: TGTGCCAGCAGTTACCGAGGGGGCGATGGGGTTTCACCCCTCCACTTT; CDR3: CASSYRGGDGVSPLHF
D: TRBD1; J: TRBJ1-5; length: 14; V: TRBV30; DNA: TGTGCCTGGAGTCCCGGGACAGGGAACCAGCCCCAGCATTTT; CDR3: CAWSPGTGNQPQHF
D: NA; J: TRBJ1-5; length: 14; V: TRBV30; DNA: TGTGCCTGGAGTGTAACTCATAGCAATCAGCCCCAGCATTTT; CDR3: CAWSVTHSNQPQHF
D: NA; J: TRBJ1-1; length: 14; V: TRBV4-1; DNA: TGCGCCAGCAAGCCCGGGCGGGGGACCACTGAAGCTTTCTTT; CDR3: CASKPGRGTTEAFF
D: NA; J: TRBJ2-2; length: 14; V: TRBV4-3; DNA: TGCGCCAGCAGCCAAAGAAGGGGAACCGGGGAGCTGTTTTTT; CDR3: CASSQRRGTGELFF
D: TRBD1; J: TRBJ1-1; length: 17; V: TRBV5-1; DNA: TGCGCCAGCAGCCGCCTGGGTGGGGACAGGGGGCATACTGAAGCTTTCTTT; CDR3: CASSRLGGDRGHTEAFF
D: TRBD1; J: TRBJ1-2; length: 13; V: TRBV11-2; DNA: TGTGCCAGCAGCTCGACAGGGCCATATGGCTACACCTTC; CDR3: CASSSTGPYGYTF
D: TRBD2; J: TRBJ2-5; length: 16; V: TRBV2; DNA: TGTGCCAGCAGTGAATACGGACTAGTACTAGAAGAGACCCAGTACTTC; CDR3: CASSEYGLVLEETQYF
D: TRBD1; J: TRBJ2-7; length: 14; V: TRBV6-5; DNA: TGTGCCAGCTCCGGGACAGGTCCAAGCTACGAGCAGTACTTC; CDR3: CASSGTGPSYEQYF
D: NA; J: TRBJ2-7; length: 17; V: TRBV5-8; DNA: TGTGCCAGCAGCTTGCGGTACGATTGGCAGGGCCACTACGAGCAGTACTTC; CDR3: CASSLRYDWQGHYEQYF